This T cell receptor beta chain comes out of a study of response to subunit inactivated influenza vaccine. Overall study findings and caveats: T cells newly recruited by each seasonal influenza vaccination are few, the authors suggested.

V was pared by 6 bases and J by 4 bases, with 6 bases of the junction left unmatched. The germline gives CDR1 SGHTS, CDR2 YDEGEE. The CDR3 spans 15 residues. TCRdb re-called the RT-PCR reads through MiXCR, storing one row per CDR3 protein. Seen here are roughly 780,000 distinct CDR3 sequences, approximately 18% observed once, and the top ten hold roughly a tenth. Only a few counts were recorded for this clonotype. Antigen: not known. The sequences come from PBMCs from blood, collected roughly 5 days after vaccination. The V and J genes are TRBV5-8 and TRBJ2-5; the match to TRBD2 covers 13 bases. This receptor was obtained from a man aged 45-65 years who received an inactivated influenza vaccine. DNA for the CDR3: TGTGCCAGCACATGGACTAGCGGGAGTGGAGAGACCCAGTACTTC. Its translation: CASTWTSGSGETQYF.